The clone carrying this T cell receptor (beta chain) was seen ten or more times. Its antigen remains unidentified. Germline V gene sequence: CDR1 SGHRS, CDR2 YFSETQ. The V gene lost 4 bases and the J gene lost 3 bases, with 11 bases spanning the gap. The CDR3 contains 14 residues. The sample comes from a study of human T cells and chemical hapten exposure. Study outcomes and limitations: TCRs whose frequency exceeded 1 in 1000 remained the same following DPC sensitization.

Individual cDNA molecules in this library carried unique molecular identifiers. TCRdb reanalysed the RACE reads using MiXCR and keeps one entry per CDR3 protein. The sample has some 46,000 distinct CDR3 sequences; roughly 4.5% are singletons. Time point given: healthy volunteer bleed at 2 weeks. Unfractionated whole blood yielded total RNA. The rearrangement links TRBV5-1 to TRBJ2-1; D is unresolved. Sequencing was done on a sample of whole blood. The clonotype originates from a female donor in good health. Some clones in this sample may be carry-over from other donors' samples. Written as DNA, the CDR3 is TGCGCCAGCAGCCAGTCGGGCAGCTACAATGAGCAGTTCTTC. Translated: CASSQSGSYNEQFF.